These 19 T cell receptor beta chains originate from one sample sequenced in a study of blood T cells in healthy people across ages. Together with a sample-barcoded 5' primer, a J-beta primer mix was included in a second PCR lasting about 7 to 11 cycles. TCRdb re-called the 5' RACE reads through MiXCR, storing one row per CDR3 protein. There are roughly 720,000 distinct CDR3 sequences in the sample; 40% to 65% occur only once, and 41% lies in the top ten. Source material: blood. These receptors originate from a man older than 75 in good health.

V and J are TRBV4-2 and TRBJ2-1; 12 nucleotides line up with TRBD2. The CDR3 is 19 residues long. Unmatched junction bases numbered 11, after V lost 0 bases and J lost 5 bases. The germline gives CDR1 LGHNA, CDR2 YNFKEQ. The CDR3 bases are TGTGCCAGCAGCCAAGAGGCACTAGCGGGGGGCCTATTCCACAATGAGCAGTTCTTC. This encodes CASSQEALAGGLFHNEQFF.

This clonotype was seen a few times. The chain employs TRBV20-1 and TRBJ2-7; D is undetermined. Per germline, CDR1 DFQATT and CDR2 SNEGSKA (reference sequence). Trimming took 5 bases from V and 3 from J, leaving 14 bases between them. The CDR3 consists of 13 residues. The CDR3 region is CSALLPRDYEQYF. Written as DNA, the CDR3 is TGCAGTGCTCTCCTCCCGAGAGACTACGAGCAGTACTTC.

This clonotype has more than one count but fewer than ten. The chain couples TRBV5-1 to TRBJ2-5; 9 positions agree with TRBD1. The DNA matches TRBJ2-7 better at its end, which makes the J call doubtful. CDR1 and CDR2 from the germline V gene are SGHRS and YFSETQ. The CDR3 extends over 13 amino acids. The CDR3 is CASSSPGQGEQYF. CDR3 sequence (DNA): TGCGCCAGCAGCTCACCGGGACAGGGCGAGCAGTACTTC.

The chain carries TRBV12-3 or TRBV12-4 and TRBJ2-6, with 8 nucleotides matching TRBD1. V lost 6 bases to trimming and J lost 4 bases; unmatched junction nucleotides: 5. The CDR3 sequence is 15 residues long. CDR3 amino acids: CASSAGGLGANVLTF. CDR3 in DNA: TGTGCCAGCAGCGCAGGGGGCTTGGGGGCCAACGTCCTGACTTTC.

As concerns this clonotype: A much larger clone differs by one base, so this may be a read error. The V and J genes are TRBV29-1 and TRBJ2-4, with 12 bases lining up with TRBD2. This CDR3 has 14 residues. The germline V gene has CDR1 SQVTM and CDR2 ANQGSEA. V trimming: 3 bases; J trimming: 8 bases; junction bases outside the gene matches: 5. Here the CDR3 reads CSVEHLAGGDIQYF. The DNA of the CDR3 is TGCAGCGTTGAGCACCTAGCGGGAGGGGACATTCAGTACTTC. Full variable domain (outside the CDR3, taken from reference TRBV29-1 and TRBJ2-4): SAVISQKPSRDICQRGTSLTIQCQVDSQVTMMFWYRQQPGQSLTLIATANQGSEATYESGFVIDKFPISRPNLTFSTLTVSNMSPEDSSIYLCSVEHLAGGDIQYFGAGTRLSVL.

V gene TRBV18 combines with J gene TRBJ2-5, with TRBD2 identical over 9 bases. Germline V gene lookup returns CDR1 KGHSH and CDR2 LQKENI. This CDR3 has 15 amino acids. Germline trimming cut 1 base from V and 4 bases from J; bases unmatched to any gene: 4. The CDR3 loop reads CASSPLAGEVETQYF. CDR3 bases: TGTGCCAGCTCACCACTAGCGGGAGAGGTAGAGACCCAGTACTTC.

DNA of the CDR3: TGCGCCAGCAGCTTCGGGCAGGGATATGTAGAATCACCCCTCCACTTT. This encodes CASSFGQGYVESPLHF. This chain connects TRBV5-1 to TRBJ1-6; a possible D gene is TRBD1 (5 bases). The CDR3 runs to 16 residues. Germline V CDR1 and CDR2: SGHRS, YFSETQ. V was clipped by 2 bases and J by 10 bases, with 19 bases between them.

There are a few counts of this clonotype. The CDR3, as DNA: TGCGCCAGCAGCTTGCGACTAGCGGACTACGAGCAGTACTTC. It codes for CASSLRLADYEQYF. The chain uses TRBV5-1 and TRBJ2-7; 9 bases align to TRBD2. This CDR3 is 14 amino acids long. Germline CDR1 and CDR2: SGHRS and YFSETQ. The ends lost 1 base at V and 3 bases at J; junction bases unmatched: 2.

The gene calls are TRBV12-3 or TRBV12-4 and TRBJ2-5; 14 bases match TRBD2. The CDR3 extends over 17 amino acids. The V and J ends lost 4 bases and 11 bases, in that order; junction bases with no gene match: 15. CDR3 protein: CASSSTEPGLAGVEQYF. CDR3 coding DNA: TGTGCCAGCAGTTCGACCGAGCCGGGACTAGCGGGAGTTGAGCAGTACTTC.

The rearrangement uses TRBV9 and TRBJ1-6; tentative D call: TRBD1 (5 bases). CDR1 and CDR2 from the germline V gene are SGDLS and YYNGEE. V lost 0 bases to trimming and J lost 7 bases, with 11 bases between them. This CDR3 spans 15 amino acids. In DNA, the CDR3 is TGTGCCAGCAGCGTAGATGGCAGGGTCAATTCACCCCTCCACTTT. Its protein product is CASSVDGRVNSPLHF. Supplemented by reference TRBV9 and TRBJ1-6, the full variable domain reads DSGVTQTPKHLITATGQRVTLRCSPRSGDLSVYWYQQSLDQGLQFLIQYYNGEERAKGNILERFSAQQFPDLHSELNLSSLELGDSALYFCASSVDGRVNSPLHFGNGTRLTVT.

The rearrangement joins TRBV5-6 to TRBJ1-2; no firm D call. This CDR3 region has 13 residues. Germline V CDR1 and CDR2: SGHDT, YYEEEE. Trimming left V 0 bases short and J 8 bases short, with 11 bases between. The CDR3 region is CASSLVVGAGYTF. The CDR3, as DNA: TGTGCCAGCAGCTTGGTTGTCGGAGCCGGCTACACCTTC.

CDR3: CSARDDRGPVNEQFF. CDR3 coding DNA: TGCAGTGCTAGAGATGACAGGGGCCCCGTCAATGAGCAGTTCTTC. The chain links TRBV20-1 to TRBJ2-1; TRBD1 matches at 8 bases. Trimming took 0 bases from V and 6 from J; bases not matched to a gene: 7. Germline CDR1 DFQATT, CDR2 SNEGSKA (reference sequence). This CDR3 is 15 amino acids long.

The V gene is TRBV3-1, the J gene TRBJ1-2; no definite D call. This CDR3 comprises 16 residues. Deletions cut 1 base from V and 5 bases from J, with 17 bases between. Per the germline V gene, CDR1 is LGHDT and CDR2 is YNNKEL (reference sequence). The CDR3: CASSQAGAGSIYGYTF. The CDR3 region has the DNA TGTGCCAGCAGCCAAGCAGGTGCAGGATCCATTTATGGCTACACCTTC. The whole variable domain, filled in from reference TRBV3-1 and TRBJ1-2, reads DTAVSQTPKYLVTQMGNDKSIKCEQNLGHDTMYWYKQDSKKFLKIMFSYNNKELIINETVPNRFSPKSPDKAHLNLHINSLELGDSAVYFCASSQAGAGSIYGYTFGSGTRLTVV.

The rearrangement joins TRBV11-2 to TRBJ2-1; possible D gene TRBD2, 5 bases. The CDR3 sequence is 14 residues long. Germline V gene lookup returns CDR1 SGHAT and CDR2 FQNNGV. V dropped 5 bases and J dropped 2 bases, with 10 bases sitting between them. The CDR3 sequence: CASSPLVPYNEQFF. CDR3 bases: TGTGCCAGCAGCCCACTAGTACCCTACAATGAGCAGTTCTTC.

On this clonotype itself: One junction end does not reproduce the germline sequence, and a read error may be involved. The chain recombines TRBV28 with TRBJ2-5, with 9 positions matching TRBD1. CDR1 and CDR2 from the germline V gene are MDHEN and SYDVKM. The CDR3 consists of 14 residues. CDR3 loop: CASSSTGQGYEQNF. CDR3 DNA sequence: TGTGCCAGCAGTTCGACCGGACAGGGGTACGAGCAGAACTTC.

This clonotype was observed a handful of times. The chain couples TRBV5-1 to TRBJ2-1; 14 bases are shared with TRBD2. J was trimmed by 3 bases and V by 3 bases; bases with no gene match: 8. The length of the CDR3 is 18 residues. Germline CDR1 and CDR2: SGHRS and YFSETQ. The CDR3 nucleotides read TGCGCCAGCAGCTCAGGACTAGCGGGAGGAACTGTCTACAATGAGCAGTTCTTC. Translation: CASSSGLAGGTVYNEQFF. The full variable domain, completed using reference TRBV5-1 and TRBJ2-1, is KAGVTQTPRYLIKTRGQQVTLSCSPISGHRSVSWYQQTPGQGLQFLFEYFSETQRNKGNFPGRFSGRQFSNSRSEMNVSTLELGDSALYLCASSSGLAGGTVYNEQFFGPGTRLTVL.

J is TRBJ2-5 and V is TRBV6-6; TRBD2 aligns across 14 bases. Trimming took 5 bases from V and 11 from J; bases not matched to a gene: 16. CDR1 and CDR2 (germline): MNHNY, SVGAGI (reference sequence). The CDR3 is 17 amino acids. In DNA, the CDR3 is TGTGCCAGCAGTAATGCTGTGGGACTAGCGGGAGCGGGTGAGCAGTACTTC. Its translation is CASSNAVGLAGAGEQYF.

The sample holds a few counts of this clonotype. The rearrangement links TRBV7-2 to TRBJ2-1; no reliable D call. CDR1 SGHTA and CDR2 FQGNSA come from the germline V gene. The germline V and J ends were trimmed by 8 bases and 3 bases, with 11 bases remaining between them. The CDR3 is 13 residues long. The DNA for the CDR3 is TGTGCCAGCGGGGTTAGGGACTACAATGAGCAGTTCTTC. This gives the protein CASGVRDYNEQFF.

The rearrangement uses TRBV4-1 and TRBJ2-7; D possibly corresponds to TRBD2 (5 bases). This CDR3 is 16 amino acids long. Germline CDR1 reads MGHRA; CDR2 reads YSYEKL. V lost 6 bases and J lost 3, with 21 bases in between. CDR3 DNA: TGCGCCAGCAGGCATAATGACGGGGAAGGGATCTACGAGCAGTACTTC. Translation gives CASRHNDGEGIYEQYF.